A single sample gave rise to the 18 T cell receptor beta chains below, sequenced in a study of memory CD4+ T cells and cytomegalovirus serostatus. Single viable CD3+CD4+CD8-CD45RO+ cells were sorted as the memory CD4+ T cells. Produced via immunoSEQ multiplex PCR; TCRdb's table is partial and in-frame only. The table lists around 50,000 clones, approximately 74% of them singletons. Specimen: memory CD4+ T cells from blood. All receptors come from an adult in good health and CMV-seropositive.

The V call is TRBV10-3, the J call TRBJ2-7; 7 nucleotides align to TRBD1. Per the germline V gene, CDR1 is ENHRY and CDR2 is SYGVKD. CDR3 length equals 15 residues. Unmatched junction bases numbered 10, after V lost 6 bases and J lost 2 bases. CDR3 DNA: TGTGCCATCAGATCGATCGGGACAGCGACCTACGAGCAGTACTTC. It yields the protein CAIRSIGTATYEQYF.

The CDR3: CASSWGATGVDSNEKLFF. CDR3 bases: TGTGCCAGCAGCTGGGGTGCGACAGGGGTGGACTCTAATGAAAAACTGTTTTTT. The gene calls are TRBV5-6 and TRBJ1-4, with 8 nucleotides matching TRBD1. Looked up from germline, CDR1 is SGHDT and CDR2 is YYEEEE. CDR3 size: 18 residues. Trimming removed 3 bases from V and 3 bases from J; junction bases left unmatched: 13. Full variable domain (rest looked up from reference TRBV5-6 and TRBJ1-4): DAGVTQSPTHLIKTRGQQVTLRCSPKSGHDTVSWYQQALGQGPQFIFQYYEEEERQRGNFPDRFSGHQFPNYSSELNVNALLLGDSALYLCASSWGATGVDSNEKLFFGSGTQLSVL.

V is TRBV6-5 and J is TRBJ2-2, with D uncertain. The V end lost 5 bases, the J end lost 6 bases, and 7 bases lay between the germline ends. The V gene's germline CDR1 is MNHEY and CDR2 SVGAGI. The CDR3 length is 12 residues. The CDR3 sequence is CASSRYPGELFF. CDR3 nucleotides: TGTGCCAGCAGTCGATACCCCGGGGAGCTGTTTTTT.

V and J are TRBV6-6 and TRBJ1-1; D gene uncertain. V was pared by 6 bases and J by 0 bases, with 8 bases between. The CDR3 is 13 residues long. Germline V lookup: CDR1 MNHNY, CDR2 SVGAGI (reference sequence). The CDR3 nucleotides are TGTGCCAGCAGACTCACAATGAACACTGAAGCTTTCTTT. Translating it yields CASRLTMNTEAFF.

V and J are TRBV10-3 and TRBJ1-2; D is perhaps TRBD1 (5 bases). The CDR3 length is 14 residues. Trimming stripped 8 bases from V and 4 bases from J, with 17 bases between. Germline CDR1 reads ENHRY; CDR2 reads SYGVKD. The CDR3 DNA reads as TGTGCCATCCAACCTGGGGCGCGGGTCTATGGCTACACCTTC. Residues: CAIQPGARVYGYTF.

Here the CDR3 DNA reads TGTGCCAGCAACAGGCCGAACACTGAAGCTTTCTTT. Translating gives CASNRPNTEAFF. J is TRBJ1-1 and V is TRBV6-6, with TRBD1 as a possible D gene (5 bases). The V end lost 7 bases, the J end lost 1 base, and 7 bases lay between the germline ends. Germline V CDR1 and CDR2: MNHNY, SVGAGI (reference sequence). CDR3 size: 12 residues.

In DNA, the CDR3 is TGTGCCAGTAGTGGCCGAGCGGGGAACTCCTACGAGCAGTACTTC. Translated, it gives CASSGRAGNSYEQYF. The chain joins TRBV19 to TRBJ2-7; 7 bases are shared with TRBD2. This CDR3 has 15 residues. Germline CDR1 is LNHDA and CDR2 is SQIVND (reference sequence). V shed 5 bases, J shed 0 bases, and the junction held 7 bases outside the gene matches.

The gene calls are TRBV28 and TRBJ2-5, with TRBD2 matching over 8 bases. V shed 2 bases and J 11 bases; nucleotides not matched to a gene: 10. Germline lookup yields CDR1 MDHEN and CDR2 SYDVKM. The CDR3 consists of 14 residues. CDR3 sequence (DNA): TGTGCCAGCAGTTTAGCGGGGGGCGGCGTGAAGCAGTACTTC. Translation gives CASSLAGGGVKQYF. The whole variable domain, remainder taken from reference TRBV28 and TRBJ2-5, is DVKVTQSSRYLVKRTGEKVFLECVQDMDHENMFWYRQDPGLGLRLIYFSYDVKMKEKGDIPEGYSVSREKKERFSLILESASTNQTSMYLCASSLAGGGVKQYFGPGTRLLVL.

The CDR3 DNA reads as TGTGCCAGCAGTCTTAATCCGGACCCCCAAGAGACCCAGTACTTC. It codes for CASSLNPDPQETQYF. The chain uses TRBV6-4 and TRBJ2-5; D not resolved. This CDR3 contains 15 residues. Trimming shortened V by 5 bases and J by 1 base, and 14 bases separated the two germline ends. Germline V gives CDR1 MRHNA, CDR2 SNTAGT.

CDR3 sequence: CASSLATGSGTDTQYF. DNA of the CDR3: TGTGCCAGCAGCTTAGCGACAGGAAGTGGCACAGATACGCAGTATTTT. The genes are TRBV7-9 and TRBJ2-3; D may be TRBD1 (6 bases). CDR1 and CDR2 (germline): SEHNR, FQNEAQ (reference sequence). Trimming shortened V by 0 bases and J by 1 base, and 11 bases separated the two germline ends. The CDR3 has 16 amino acids.

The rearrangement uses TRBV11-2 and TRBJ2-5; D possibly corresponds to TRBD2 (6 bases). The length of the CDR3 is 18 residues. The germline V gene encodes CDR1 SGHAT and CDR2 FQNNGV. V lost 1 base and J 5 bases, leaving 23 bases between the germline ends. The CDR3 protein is CASSLGVLGWGDEETQYF. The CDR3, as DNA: TGTGCCAGCAGCTTAGGGGTGCTGGGGTGGGGGGACGAGGAGACCCAGTACTTC.

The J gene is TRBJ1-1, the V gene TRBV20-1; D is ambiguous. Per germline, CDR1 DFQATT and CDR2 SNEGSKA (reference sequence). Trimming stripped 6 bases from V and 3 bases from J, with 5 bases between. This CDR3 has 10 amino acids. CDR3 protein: CSASYTEAFF. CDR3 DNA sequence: TGCAGTGCCTCCTACACTGAAGCTTTCTTT.

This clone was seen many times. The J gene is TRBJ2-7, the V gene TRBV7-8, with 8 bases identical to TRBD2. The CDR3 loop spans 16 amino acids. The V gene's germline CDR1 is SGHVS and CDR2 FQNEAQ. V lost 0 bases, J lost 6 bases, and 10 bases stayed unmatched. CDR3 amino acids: CASSLALGGAVGEQYF. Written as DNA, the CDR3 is TGTGCCAGCAGCTTAGCGCTCGGGGGGGCGGTGGGCGAGCAGTACTTC.

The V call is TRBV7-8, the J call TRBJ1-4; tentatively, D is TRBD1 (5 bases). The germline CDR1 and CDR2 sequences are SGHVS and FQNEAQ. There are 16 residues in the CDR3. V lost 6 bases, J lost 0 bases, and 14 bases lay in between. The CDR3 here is CASSFSRGATNEKLFF. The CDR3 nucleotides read TGTGCCAGCAGTTTCAGTAGAGGGGCAACTAATGAAAAACTGTTTTTT.

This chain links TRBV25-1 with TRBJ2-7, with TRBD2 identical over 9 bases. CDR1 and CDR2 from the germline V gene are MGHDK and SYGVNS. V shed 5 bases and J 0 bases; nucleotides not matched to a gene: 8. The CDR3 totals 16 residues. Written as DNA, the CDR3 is TGTGCCAGCAGTCAGTACAGCGGGGGGACCTCCTACGAGCAGTACTTC. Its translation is CASSQYSGGTSYEQYF.

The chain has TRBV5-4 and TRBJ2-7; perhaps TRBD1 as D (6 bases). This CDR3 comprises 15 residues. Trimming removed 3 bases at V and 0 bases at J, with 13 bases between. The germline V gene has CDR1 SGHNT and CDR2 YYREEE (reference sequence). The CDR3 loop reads CASSSARDISYEQYF. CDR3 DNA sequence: TGTGCCAGCAGCTCCGCCCGGGACATCTCCTACGAGCAGTACTTC.

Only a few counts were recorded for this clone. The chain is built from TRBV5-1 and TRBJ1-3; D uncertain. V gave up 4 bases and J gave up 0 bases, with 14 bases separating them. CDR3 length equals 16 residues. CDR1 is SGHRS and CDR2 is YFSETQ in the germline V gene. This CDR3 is CASSPGDGSSGNTIYF. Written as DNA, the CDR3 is TGCGCCAGCAGCCCGGGAGACGGAAGCTCTGGAAACACCATATATTTT.

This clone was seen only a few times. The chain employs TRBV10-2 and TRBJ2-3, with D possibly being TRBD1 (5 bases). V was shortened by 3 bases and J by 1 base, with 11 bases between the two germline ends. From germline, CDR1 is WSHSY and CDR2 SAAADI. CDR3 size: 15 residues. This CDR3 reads CASSEGLGGTDTQYF. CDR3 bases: TGCGCCAGCAGTGAAGGGCTAGGGGGCACAGATACGCAGTATTTT.